This is a list of T cell receptor beta chains from one sample in a study of blood T cell repertoires in COVID-19. TCRdb's table, derived via immunoSEQ multiplex PCR, lists solely in-frame clones and lacks some. The data show about 200,000 clones, around nine tenths seen once. Sequencing input: peripheral blood. These receptors were obtained from a man between 60 and 75 years old who had recovered from COVID-19. CDR3s include the opening cysteine and the closing phenylalanine or tryptophan. Fields, in order: clone size, D gene, J gene, V gene, CDR3 protein, CDR3 DNA. D genes are given only for firm matches. Expanded clones get a size class; other rows say once, few or many, or leave the size out.

-,-,TRBJ2-7,TRBV5-6,CASSFYDEQYF,TGTGCCAGCAGCTTTTATGACGAGCAGTACTTC
-,TRBD2,TRBJ2-1,TRBV11-2,CASSFTAGGQNEQFF,TGTGCCAGCAGCTTCACAGCGGGAGGGCAGAATGAGCAGTTCTTC
-,-,TRBJ1-2,TRBV27,CASSLWAGAYGYTF,TGTGCCAGCAGTTTATGGGCAGGGGCCTATGGCTACACCTTC
few,TRBD2,TRBJ2-7,TRBV10-3,CAISASFGTSGSYEQYF,TGTGCCATCAGTGCTTCTTTCGGGACTAGCGGGAGTTACGAGCAGTACTTC
-,-,TRBJ2-1,TRBV28,CASTPVLGSRNEQFF,TGTGCCAGCACCCCAGTCCTAGGGAGCCGAAATGAGCAGTTCTTC
once,TRBD1,TRBJ1-4,TRBV24-1,CATSSAIGGTGGEKLFF,TGTGCCACCTCATCTGCTATAGGGGGGACAGGAGGAGAAAAACTGTTTTTT
-,-,TRBJ1-4,TRBV7-9,CASSREDATNEKLFF,TGTGCCAGCAGCCGCGAGGATGCAACTAATGAAAAACTGTTTTTT
few,TRBD1,TRBJ2-2,TRBV11-2,CASSRGQTNTGELFF,TGTGCCAGCAGCCGGGGACAGACAAACACCGGGGAGCTGTTTTTT
-,-,TRBJ1-1,TRBV5-1,CASSLSGPGKNTEAFF,TGCGCCAGCAGCTTGAGCGGGCCCGGAAAGAACACTGAAGCTTTCTTT
-,-,TRBJ1-2,TRBV9,CASSVDPEVSGYTF,TGTGCCAGCAGCGTAGACCCGGAGGTGAGCGGCTACACCTTC
-,-,TRBJ1-1,TRBV5-4,CASSLEGPLNTEAFF,TGTGCCAGCAGCTTGGAGGGGCCACTGAACACTGAAGCTTTCTTT
-,TRBD2,TRBJ2-5,TRBV3-1/TRBV3-2,CASSPSSGTFQETQYF,TGTGCCAGCAGCCCCTCTAGCGGGACCTTCCAAGAGACCCAGTACTTC
once,TRBD1,TRBJ1-1,TRBV5-1,CASSSKTGRNTEAFF,TGCGCCAGCAGCTCAAAGACAGGGAGAAACACTGAAGCTTTCTTT
-,TRBD1,TRBJ1-1,TRBV28,CASSATGAGAFF,TGTGCCAGCAGTGCGACAGGGGCCGGAGCTTTCTTT
-,TRBD1,TRBJ1-6,TRBV19,CASEQLPGQNSPLHF,TGTGCCAGTGAACAATTACCGGGACAGAATTCACCCCTCCACTTT
-,-,TRBJ2-2,TRBV12-3/TRBV12-4,CASSSGIGELFF,TGTGCCAGCAGTTCAGGGATCGGGGAGCTGTTTTTT
-,-,TRBJ1-6,TRBV12-1,CASSLPRDRDWSYNSPLHF,TGTGCCAGCAGCTTGCCCCGGGACAGGGATTGGTCCTATAATTCACCCCTCCACTTT
-,-,TRBJ2-7,TRBV6-4,CASSWLREQYF,TGTGCCAGCAGTTGGCTGAGGGAGCAGTACTTC
-,TRBD1,TRBJ2-5,TRBV7-3,CASSDVPDRGRTQYF,TGTGCCAGCAGCGATGTTCCCGACAGGGGGCGGACCCAGTACTTC
-,TRBD2,TRBJ2-7,TRBV20-1,CSASSATSVSEQYF,TGCAGTGCTAGTAGCGCGACTAGCGTTTCCGAGCAGTACTTC
-,-,TRBJ1-6,TRBV5-4,CASSRSRENNSPLHF,TGTGCCAGCAGCCGTTCCAGGGAAAATAATTCACCCCTCCACTTT
-,-,TRBJ2-7,TRBV19,CASSPRAHSAYEQYF,TGTGCCAGCTCCCCCAGGGCCCACAGCGCCTACGAGCAGTACTTC
-,TRBD2,TRBJ2-1,TRBV6-2/TRBV6-3,CASSYRKLADYNEQFF,TGTGCCAGCAGTTACCGCAAACTAGCGGACTACAATGAGCAGTTCTTC
-,-,TRBJ1-5,TRBV18,CASSSDPGGNQPQHF,TGTGCCAGCTCATCGGACCCGGGGGGCAATCAGCCCCAGCATTTT
few,TRBD1,TRBJ1-2,TRBV5-1,CASSLLTGTATTNYGYTF,TGCGCCAGCAGCCTACTTACCGGGACAGCTACGACTAACTATGGCTACACCTTC
-,TRBD1,TRBJ1-4,TRBV15,CATSPSGQLNEKLFF,TGTGCCACCAGCCCGTCGGGACAGCTTAATGAAAAACTGTTTTTT
-,TRBD2,TRBJ2-7,TRBV2,CASSEHGTSGSRSYEQYF,TGTGCCAGCAGTGAACACGGGACTAGCGGGAGTAGGTCCTACGAGCAGTACTTC
-,TRBD1,TRBJ2-7,TRBV7-9,CASRLGGQEYEQYF,TGTGCCAGCCGGCTGGGTGGACAGGAGTACGAGCAGTACTTC
-,-,TRBJ2-2,TRBV7-9,CASRRGGGGTGELFF,TGTGCCAGCAGGCGAGGAGGGGGCGGCACCGGGGAGCTGTTTTTT
-,TRBD1,TRBJ1-1,TRBV2,CASEQGRNTEAFF,TGTGCCAGTGAACAGGGGCGGAACACTGAAGCTTTCTTT
-,TRBD2,TRBJ2-5,TRBV5-8,CASSWSGSAETQYF,TGTGCCAGCAGCTGGAGCGGGAGTGCAGAGACCCAGTACTTC
-,-,TRBJ1-3,TRBV5-1,CASSEGSGNTIYF,TGCGCCAGCAGCGAGGGCTCTGGAAACACCATATATTTT
-,-,TRBJ2-2,TRBV7-9,CASSSPSLRTTGELFF,TGTGCCAGCAGCTCCCCATCGCTCCGGACAACCGGGGAGCTGTTTTTT
-,-,TRBJ1-3,TRBV28,CASSLVQGGNTIYF,TGTGCCAGCAGTTTGGTACAGGGAGGAAACACCATATATTTT
once,-,TRBJ2-1,TRBV12-3/TRBV12-4,CASRLGQYNEQFF,TGTGCCAGCAGGCTCGGACAGTACAATGAGCAGTTCTTC
once,TRBD2,TRBJ2-3,TRBV10-2,CASSESKLAGGTDTQYF,TGCGCCAGCAGTGAGTCGAAACTAGCGGGAGGTACAGATACGCAGTATTTT
few,TRBD1,TRBJ2-2,TRBV5-1,CASSSDRGGTGELFF,TGCGCCAGCAGCTCTGACAGGGGTGGCACCGGGGAGCTGTTTTTT
-,TRBD2,TRBJ2-2,TRBV18,CASSPSGTSGTGELFF,TGTGCCAGCTCACCCTCCGGGACTAGCGGGACCGGGGAGCTGTTTTTT
-,-,TRBJ1-1,TRBV12-3/TRBV12-4,CASSFTASTEAFF,TGTGCCAGCAGTTTTACAGCCTCCACTGAAGCTTTCTTT
-,TRBD1,TRBJ2-5,TRBV5-4,CASSSRQGGPAQYF,TGTGCCAGCAGCTCAAGACAGGGGGGCCCGGCCCAGTACTTC
few,TRBD1,TRBJ2-2,TRBV7-2,CASSPGQGTGELFF,TGTGCCAGCAGCCCGGGACAGGGCACCGGGGAGCTGTTTTTT
-,-,TRBJ1-2,TRBV18,CASSPSPGYTF,TGTGCCAGCTCACCATCTCCTGGCTACACCTTC
-,TRBD1,TRBJ2-7,TRBV5-6,CASSFLQSAGGYEQYF,TGTGCCAGCAGCTTTCTCCAATCTGCAGGGGGCTACGAGCAGTACTTC
-,TRBD1,TRBJ1-1,TRBV9,CASSAGLTGISEAFF,TGTGCCAGCAGCGCAGGATTGACAGGGATCTCTGAAGCTTTCTTT
-,TRBD2,TRBJ2-1,TRBV7-9,CASILSGAGNEQFF,TGTGCCAGCATCCTCAGCGGGGCGGGCAATGAGCAGTTCTTC
-,-,TRBJ1-1,TRBV20-1,CSASWGGGGLTTEAFF,TGCAGTGCTAGTTGGGGCGGGGGCGGCTTGACCACTGAAGCTTTCTTT
few,-,TRBJ1-5,TRBV18,CASSQNREGRASWHF,TGTGCCAGCTCACAGAACAGGGAAGGGCGTGCGAGTTGGCATTTT
-,-,TRBJ2-3,TRBV25-1,CASSEWRTDTQYF,TGTGCCAGCAGTGAATGGCGCACAGATACGCAGTATTTT
-,-,TRBJ2-7,TRBV5-5,CASSRQTDSYEQYF,TGTGCCAGCAGCAGGCAGACAGACTCCTACGAGCAGTACTTC
-,-,TRBJ1-2,TRBV19,CASSMGRPALNYGYTF,TGTGCCAGTAGTATGGGCCGTCCGGCTCTGAACTATGGCTACACCTTC
-,-,TRBJ1-4,TRBV29-1,CSVKRHSATNEKLFF,TGCAGCGTGAAAAGACATTCAGCAACTAATGAAAAACTGTTTTTT
-,TRBD1,TRBJ2-7,TRBV28,CASKTGSYEQYF,TGTGCCAGCAAGACAGGGAGCTACGAGCAGTACTTC
-,-,TRBJ1-4,TRBV30,CAWSIKGAFNEKLFF,TGTGCCTGGAGTATAAAAGGGGCCTTTAATGAAAAACTGTTTTTT
-,TRBD2,TRBJ2-5,TRBV9,CASSVNQRGGQETQYF,TGTGCCAGCAGCGTGAACCAGCGGGGGGGCCAAGAGACCCAGTACTTC
-,-,TRBJ1-1,TRBV9,CASSVEDGMNTEAFF,TGTGCCAGCAGCGTAGAGGACGGGATGAACACTGAAGCTTTCTTT
-,-,TRBJ1-2,TRBV6-6,CASVTHPYGYTF,TGTGCCAGCGTTACTCACCCTTATGGCTACACCTTC
-,TRBD1,TRBJ1-2,TRBV6-5,CASRVGQGARGYTF,TGTGCCAGCAGAGTCGGACAGGGGGCGAGAGGCTACACCTTC
-,TRBD1,TRBJ1-5,TRBV18,CASSPSTGAMNQPQHF,TGTGCCAGCTCACCATCGACAGGGGCGATGAATCAGCCCCAGCATTTT
-,-,TRBJ1-4,TRBV29-1,CSVALLNEKLFF,TGCAGCGTTGCCCTCCTTAATGAAAAACTGTTTTTT